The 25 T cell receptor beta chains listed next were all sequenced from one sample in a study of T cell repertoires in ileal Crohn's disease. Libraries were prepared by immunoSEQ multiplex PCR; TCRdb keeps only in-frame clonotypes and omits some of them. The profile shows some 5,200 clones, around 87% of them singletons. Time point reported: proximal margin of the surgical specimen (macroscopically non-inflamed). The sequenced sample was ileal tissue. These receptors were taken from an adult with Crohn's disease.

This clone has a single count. The CDR3 is CASSQGRTRSPRDEQFF. The CDR3 DNA reads as TGCGCCAGCAGCCAAGGGCGGACTAGATCCCCGCGTGATGAGCAGTTCTTC. The gene calls are TRBV4-3 and TRBJ2-1, with TRBD2 identical over 7 bases. There are 17 residues in the CDR3. Germline trimming cut 1 base from V and 8 bases from J; bases unmatched to any gene: 14. CDR1 and CDR2 (germline): LGHNA, YSLEER.

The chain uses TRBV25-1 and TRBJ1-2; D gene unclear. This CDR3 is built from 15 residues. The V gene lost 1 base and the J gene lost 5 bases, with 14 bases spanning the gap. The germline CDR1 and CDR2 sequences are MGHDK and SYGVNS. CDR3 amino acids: CASSEFWAPLYGYTF. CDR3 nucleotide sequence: TGTGCCAGCAGTGAATTTTGGGCCCCGCTATATGGCTACACCTTC.

This CDR3 is CSAQRGGMETQYF. The CDR3 nucleotides read TGCAGCGCCCAGCGGGGGGGCATGGAGACCCAGTACTTC. The chain combines TRBV29-1 with TRBJ2-5; 10 bases agree with TRBD2. The ends lost 7 bases at V and 5 bases at J; junction bases unmatched: 7. CDR3 length equals 13 residues. CDR1 is SQVTM, CDR2 ANQGSEA, per germline.

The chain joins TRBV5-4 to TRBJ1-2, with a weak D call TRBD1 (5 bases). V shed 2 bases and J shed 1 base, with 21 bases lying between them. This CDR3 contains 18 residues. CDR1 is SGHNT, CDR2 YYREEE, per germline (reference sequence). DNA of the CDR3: TGTGCCAGCAGCTTTGTAGGTTCAGACAGCTTCCTTAACTATGGCTACACCTTC. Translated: CASSFVGSDSFLNYGYTF. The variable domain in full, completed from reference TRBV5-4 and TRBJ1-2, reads ETGVTQSPTHLIKTRGQQVTLRCSSQSGHNTVSWYQQALGQGPQFIFQYYREEENGRGNFPPRFSGLQFPNYSSELNVNALELDDSALYLCASSFVGSDSFLNYGYTFGSGTRLTVV.

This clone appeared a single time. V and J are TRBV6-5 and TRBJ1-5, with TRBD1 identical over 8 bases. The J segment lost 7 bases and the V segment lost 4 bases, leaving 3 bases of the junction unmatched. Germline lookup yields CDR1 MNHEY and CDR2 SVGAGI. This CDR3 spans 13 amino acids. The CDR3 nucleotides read TGTGCCAGCAGTTTCGGACAGGGCCAGCCCCAGCATTTT. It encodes CASSFGQGQPQHF.

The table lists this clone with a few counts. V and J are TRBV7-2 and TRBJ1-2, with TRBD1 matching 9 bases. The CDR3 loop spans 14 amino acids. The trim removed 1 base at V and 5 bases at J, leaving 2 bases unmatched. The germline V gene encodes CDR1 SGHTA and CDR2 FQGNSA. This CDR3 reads CASSLVGQGYGYTF. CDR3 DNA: TGTGCCAGCAGCTTAGTTGGACAGGGGTATGGCTACACCTTC. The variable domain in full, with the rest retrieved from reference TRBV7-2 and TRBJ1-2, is GAGVSQSPSNKVTEKGKDVELRCDPISGHTALYWYRQSLGQGLEFLIYFQGNSAPDKSGLPSDRFSAERTGGSVSTLTIQRTQQEDSAVYLCASSLVGQGYGYTFGSGTRLTVV.

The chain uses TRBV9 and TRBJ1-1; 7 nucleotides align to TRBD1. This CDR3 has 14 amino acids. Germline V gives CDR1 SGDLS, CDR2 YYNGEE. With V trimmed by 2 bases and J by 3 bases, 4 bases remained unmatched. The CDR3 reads CASSVRDRDTEAFF. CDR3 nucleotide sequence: TGTGCCAGCAGCGTCCGGGACAGAGACACTGAAGCTTTCTTT.

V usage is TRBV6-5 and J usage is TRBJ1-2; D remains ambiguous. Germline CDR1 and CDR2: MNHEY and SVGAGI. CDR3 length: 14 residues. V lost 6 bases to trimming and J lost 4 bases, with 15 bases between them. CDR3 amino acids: CASSLGRKSYGYTF. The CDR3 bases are TGTGCCAGCAGCCTCGGCAGGAAATCCTATGGCTACACCTTC.

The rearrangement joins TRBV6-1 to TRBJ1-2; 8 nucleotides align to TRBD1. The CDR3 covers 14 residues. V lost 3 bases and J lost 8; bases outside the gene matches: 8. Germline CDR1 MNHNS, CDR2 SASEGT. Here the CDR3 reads CASSEAQGAGGYTF. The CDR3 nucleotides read TGTGCCAGCAGTGAGGCTCAGGGGGCAGGGGGCTACACCTTC.

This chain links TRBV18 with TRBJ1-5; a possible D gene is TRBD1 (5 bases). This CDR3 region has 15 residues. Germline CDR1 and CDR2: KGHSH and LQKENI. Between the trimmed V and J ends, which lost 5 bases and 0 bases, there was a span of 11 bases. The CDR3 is CASSGGRGSNQPQHF. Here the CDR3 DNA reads TGTGCCAGCTCAGGGGGAAGAGGTAGCAATCAGCCCCAGCATTTT.

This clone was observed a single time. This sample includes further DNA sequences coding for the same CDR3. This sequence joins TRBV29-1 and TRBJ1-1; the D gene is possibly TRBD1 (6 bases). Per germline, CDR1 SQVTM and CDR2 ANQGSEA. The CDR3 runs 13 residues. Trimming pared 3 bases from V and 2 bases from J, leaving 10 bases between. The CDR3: CSVEVGGNTEAFF. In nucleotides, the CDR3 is TGCAGCGTTGAGGTCGGGGGCAACACTGAAGCTTTCTTT.

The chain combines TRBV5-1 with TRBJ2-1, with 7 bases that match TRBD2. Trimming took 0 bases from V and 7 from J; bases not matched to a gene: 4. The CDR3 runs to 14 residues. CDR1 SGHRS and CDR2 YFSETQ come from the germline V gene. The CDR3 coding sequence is TGCGCCAGCAGCTTGGAAGCGCGGGAGAATGAGCAGTTCTTC. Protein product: CASSLEARENEQFF.

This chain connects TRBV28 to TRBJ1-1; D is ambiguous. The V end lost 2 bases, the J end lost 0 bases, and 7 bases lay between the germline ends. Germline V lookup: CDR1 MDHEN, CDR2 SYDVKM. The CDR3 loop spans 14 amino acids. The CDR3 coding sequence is TGTGCCAGCAGTTTAAATACAGTGAACACTGAAGCTTTCTTT. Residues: CASSLNTVNTEAFF.

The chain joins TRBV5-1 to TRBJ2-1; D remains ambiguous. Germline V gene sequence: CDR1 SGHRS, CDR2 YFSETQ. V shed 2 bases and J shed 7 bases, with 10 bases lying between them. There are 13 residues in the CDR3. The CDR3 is CASSFSQFNEQFF. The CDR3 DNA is TGCGCCAGCAGCTTCTCACAGTTTAATGAGCAGTTCTTC.

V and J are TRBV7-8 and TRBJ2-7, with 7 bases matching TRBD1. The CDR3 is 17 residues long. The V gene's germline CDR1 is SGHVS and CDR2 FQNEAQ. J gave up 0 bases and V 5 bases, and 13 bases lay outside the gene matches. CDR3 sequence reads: CASSDDRRQGRSYEQYF. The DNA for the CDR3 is TGTGCCAGCAGCGATGATAGGAGACAGGGTCGCTCCTACGAGCAGTACTTC.

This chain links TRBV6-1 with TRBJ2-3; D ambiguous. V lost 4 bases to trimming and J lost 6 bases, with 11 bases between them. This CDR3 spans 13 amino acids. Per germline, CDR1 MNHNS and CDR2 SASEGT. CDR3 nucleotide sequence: TGTGCCAGCAGTGCACGTCTCCCCGATACGCAGTATTTT. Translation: CASSARLPDTQYF.

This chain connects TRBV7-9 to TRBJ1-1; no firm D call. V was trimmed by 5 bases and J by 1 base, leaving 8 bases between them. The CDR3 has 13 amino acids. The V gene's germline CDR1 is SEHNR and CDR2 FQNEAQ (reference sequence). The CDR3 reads CASSPRENTEAFF. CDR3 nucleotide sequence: TGTGCCAGCAGCCCAAGAGAGAACACTGAAGCTTTCTTT.

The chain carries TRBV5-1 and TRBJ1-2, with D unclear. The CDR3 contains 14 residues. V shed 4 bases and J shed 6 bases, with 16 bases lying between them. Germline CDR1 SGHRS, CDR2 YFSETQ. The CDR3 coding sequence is TGCGCCAGCAGCCTAGGAGGCCCCCGCGATGGCTACACCTTC. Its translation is CASSLGGPRDGYTF.

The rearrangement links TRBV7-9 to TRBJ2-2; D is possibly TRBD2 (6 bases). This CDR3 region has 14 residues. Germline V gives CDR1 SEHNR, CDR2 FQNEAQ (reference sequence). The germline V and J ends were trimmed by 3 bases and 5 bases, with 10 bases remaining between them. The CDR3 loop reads CASSLPGATGELFF. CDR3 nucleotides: TGTGCCAGCAGCTTGCCGGGAGCAACCGGGGAGCTGTTTTTT.

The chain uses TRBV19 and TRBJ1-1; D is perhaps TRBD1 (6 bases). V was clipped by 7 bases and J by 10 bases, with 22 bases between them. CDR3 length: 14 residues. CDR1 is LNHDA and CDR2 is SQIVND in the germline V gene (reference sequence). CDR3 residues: CASTPTGSNKGAFF. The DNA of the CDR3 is TGTGCCAGTACCCCGACAGGCTCGAACAAGGGAGCTTTCTTT.

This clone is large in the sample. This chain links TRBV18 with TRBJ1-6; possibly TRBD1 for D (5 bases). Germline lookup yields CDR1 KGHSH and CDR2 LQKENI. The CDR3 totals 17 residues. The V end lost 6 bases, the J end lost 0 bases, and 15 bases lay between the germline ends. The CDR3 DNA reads TGTGCCAGCTCTCAGCCGGGACGTAGCTCCTATAATTCACCCCTCCACTTT. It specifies CASSQPGRSSYNSPLHF.

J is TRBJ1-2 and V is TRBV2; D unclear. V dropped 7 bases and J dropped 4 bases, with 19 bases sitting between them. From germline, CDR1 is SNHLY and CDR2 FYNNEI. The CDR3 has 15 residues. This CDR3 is CASTSAGGSTYGYTF. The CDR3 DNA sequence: TGTGCCAGCACCTCGGCGGGCGGGAGTACCTATGGCTACACCTTC.

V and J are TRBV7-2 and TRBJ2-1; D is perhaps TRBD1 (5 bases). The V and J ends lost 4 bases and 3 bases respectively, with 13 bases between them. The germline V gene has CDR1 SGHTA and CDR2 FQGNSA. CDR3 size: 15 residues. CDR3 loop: CASSSQGYSYNEQFF. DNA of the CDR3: TGTGCCAGCAGCTCGCAGGGTTATAGCTACAATGAGCAGTTCTTC.

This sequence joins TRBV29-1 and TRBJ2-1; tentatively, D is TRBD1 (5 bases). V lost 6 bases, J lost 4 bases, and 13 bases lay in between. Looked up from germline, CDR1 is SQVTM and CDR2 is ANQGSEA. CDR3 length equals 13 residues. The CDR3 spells CSVDNRHYNEQFF. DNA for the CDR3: TGCAGCGTCGACAACAGGCATTACAATGAGCAGTTCTTC.

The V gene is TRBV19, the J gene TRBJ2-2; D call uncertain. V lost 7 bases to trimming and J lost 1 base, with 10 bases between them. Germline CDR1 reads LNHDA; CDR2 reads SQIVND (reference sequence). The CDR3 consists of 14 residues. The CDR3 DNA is TGTGCCAGTAAAGAGCAGGTGAACACCGGGGAGCTGTTTTTT. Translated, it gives CASKEQVNTGELFF. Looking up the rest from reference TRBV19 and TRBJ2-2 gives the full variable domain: DGGITQSPKYLFRKEGQNVTLSCEQNLNHDAMYWYRQDPGQGLRLIYYSQIVNDFQKGDIAEGYSVSREKKESFPLTVTSAQKNPTAFYLCASKEQVNTGELFFGEGSRLTVL.